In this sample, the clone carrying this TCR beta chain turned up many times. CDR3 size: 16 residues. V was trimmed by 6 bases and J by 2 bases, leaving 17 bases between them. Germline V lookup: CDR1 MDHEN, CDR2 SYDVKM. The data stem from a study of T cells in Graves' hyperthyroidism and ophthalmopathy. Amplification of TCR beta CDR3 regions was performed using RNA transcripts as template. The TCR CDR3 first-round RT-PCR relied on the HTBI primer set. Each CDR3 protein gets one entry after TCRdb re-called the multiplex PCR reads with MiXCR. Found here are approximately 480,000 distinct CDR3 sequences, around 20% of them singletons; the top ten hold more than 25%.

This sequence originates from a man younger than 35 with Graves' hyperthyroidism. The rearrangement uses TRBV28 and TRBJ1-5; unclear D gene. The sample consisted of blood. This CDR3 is CASSQPGQMGNQPQHF. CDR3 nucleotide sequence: TGTGCCAGCAGCCAACCCGGGCAGATGGGCAATCAGCCCCAGCATTTT.